Described below is a single T cell receptor (beta chain) sequence and its context. As yet, its antigen is unknown. This sample was included in a study of T cells expressing NK-cell markers. Study-wide points: Of the CD8+ T cell pool in several donors, roughly 1.0-7.5% was accounted for by dominant NKG2C+ clonotypes.

Germline V gene lookup returns CDR1 SQVTM and CDR2 ANQGSEA. CDR3 size: 16 residues. It was by 5'RACE template switching with UMIs that TCR beta cDNA was made. TCRdb reprocessed the 5' RACE reads, keeping one entry per CDR3 protein, no DNA. The sample data list 550,000 to 600,000 distinct CDR3 sequences. Sequencing was performed on blood T cells: a sorted CD56 or NKG2C T cell subset, CD4+ or CD8+ T cells, or bulk PBMC T cells (not recorded which). This sequence was found in a young man in good health. The chain recombines TRBV29-1 with TRBJ1-2; the D gene TCRdb calls, TRBD1, cannot be checked with no DNA. Here the CDR3 reads CSAGPGQGDTNYGYTF.